One sample yielded the 3 T cell receptor beta chains listed below, sequenced in a study of shared clonotypes between healthy human individuals. Clones were sequenced by immunoSEQ multiplex PCR, and TCRdb holds only the in-frame ones, with some missing. The sample has some 1,100,000 clones; around 82% are singletons. Sequenced: memory CD4+ T cells from PBMCs. The subset: CD45RA-negative fraction. All receptors come from a young man in good health. Some clones in this sample may be carry-over from other donors' samples.

The rearrangement joins TRBV27 to TRBJ2-7, with a tentative D call TRBD2 (5 bases). V lost 5 bases and J 0 bases, leaving 17 bases between the germline ends. Germline CDR1 and CDR2: MNHEY and SMNVEV (reference sequence). The CDR3 runs to 16 residues. CDR3 sequence (DNA): TGTGCCAGCAGTCACACGGACTCCTTAAGCTCCTACGAGCAGTACTTC. Its translation is CASSHTDSLSSYEQYF.

This chain connects TRBV28 to TRBJ1-2, with D possibly matching TRBD1 (5 bases). CDR3 length equals 16 residues. The V and J ends lost 3 bases and 4 bases respectively, with 18 bases between them. Germline V gene sequence: CDR1 MDHEN, CDR2 SYDVKM. CDR3 nucleotides: TGTGCCAGCAGTTTTACGACAGCTTATCTCGTCTATGGCTACACCTTC. Translating gives CASSFTTAYLVYGYTF.

The chain has TRBV30 and TRBJ2-2, with D possibly called TRBD1 or TRBD2 (5 bases each). Germline V gene lookup returns CDR1 GTSNPN and CDR2 SVGIG (reference sequence). The V end was cut by 2 bases, the J end by 0 bases, with 13 bases between. The CDR3 runs to 16 residues. The CDR3 here is CAWSPVGVANTGELFF. The DNA for the CDR3 is TGTGCCTGGAGTCCCGTGGGGGTTGCGAACACCGGGGAGCTGTTTTTT.